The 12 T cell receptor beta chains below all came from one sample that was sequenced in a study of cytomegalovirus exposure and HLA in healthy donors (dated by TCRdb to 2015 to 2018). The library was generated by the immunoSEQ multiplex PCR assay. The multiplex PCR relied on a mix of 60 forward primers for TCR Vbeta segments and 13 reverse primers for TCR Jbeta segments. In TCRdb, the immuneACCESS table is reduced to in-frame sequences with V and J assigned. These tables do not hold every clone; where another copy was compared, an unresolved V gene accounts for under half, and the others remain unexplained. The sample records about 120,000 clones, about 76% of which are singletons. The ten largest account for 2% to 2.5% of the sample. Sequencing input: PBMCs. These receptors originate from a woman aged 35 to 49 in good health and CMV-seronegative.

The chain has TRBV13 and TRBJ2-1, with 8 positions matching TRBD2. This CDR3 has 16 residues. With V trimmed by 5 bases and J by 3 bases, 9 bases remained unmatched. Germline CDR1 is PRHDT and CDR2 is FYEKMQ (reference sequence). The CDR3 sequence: CASSTQRGTIYNEQFF. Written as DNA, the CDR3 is TGTGCCAGCAGCACTCAGCGGGGGACCATCTACAATGAGCAGTTCTTC.

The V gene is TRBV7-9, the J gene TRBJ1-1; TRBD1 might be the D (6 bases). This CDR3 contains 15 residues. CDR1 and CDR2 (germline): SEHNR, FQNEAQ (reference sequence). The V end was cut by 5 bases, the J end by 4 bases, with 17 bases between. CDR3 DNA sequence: TGTGCCAGCAGCGAAACAGGGAGTAGGGTCACTGAAGCTTTCTTT. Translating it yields CASSETGSRVTEAFF.

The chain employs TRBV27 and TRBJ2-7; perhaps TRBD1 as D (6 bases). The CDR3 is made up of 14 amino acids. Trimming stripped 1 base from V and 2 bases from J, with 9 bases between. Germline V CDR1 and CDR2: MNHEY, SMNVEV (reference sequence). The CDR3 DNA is TGTGCCAGCAGTTTATTTCAGGGGACCTACGAGCAGTACTTC. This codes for CASSLFQGTYEQYF.

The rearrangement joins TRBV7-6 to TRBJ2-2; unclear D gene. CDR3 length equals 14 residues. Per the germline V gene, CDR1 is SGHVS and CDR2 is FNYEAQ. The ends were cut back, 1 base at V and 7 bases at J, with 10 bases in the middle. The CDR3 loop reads CASSLDTGFGELFF. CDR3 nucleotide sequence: TGTGCCAGCAGCTTAGATACGGGTTTCGGGGAGCTGTTTTTT. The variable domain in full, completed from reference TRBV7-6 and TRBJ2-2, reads GAGVSQSPRYKVTKRGQDVALRCDPISGHVSLYWYRQALGQGPEFLTYFNYEAQQDKSGLPNDRFSAERPEGSISTLTIQRTEQRDSAMYRCASSLDTGFGELFFGEGSRLTVL.

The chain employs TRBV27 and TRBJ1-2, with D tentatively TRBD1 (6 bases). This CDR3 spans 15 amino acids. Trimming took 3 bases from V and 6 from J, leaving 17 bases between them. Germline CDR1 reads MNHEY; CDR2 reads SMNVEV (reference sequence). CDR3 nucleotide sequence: TGTGCCAGCAGTTTTAAGGGGACACAGGGAGATGGCTACACCTTC. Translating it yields CASSFKGTQGDGYTF.

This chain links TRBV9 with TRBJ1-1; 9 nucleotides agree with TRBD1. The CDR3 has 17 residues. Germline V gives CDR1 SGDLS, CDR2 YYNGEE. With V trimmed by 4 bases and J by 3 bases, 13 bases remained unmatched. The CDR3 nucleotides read TGTGCCAGCAGCAAGGCGGGAGCCGGGACAGGGTACACTGAAGCTTTCTTT. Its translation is CASSKAGAGTGYTEAFF.

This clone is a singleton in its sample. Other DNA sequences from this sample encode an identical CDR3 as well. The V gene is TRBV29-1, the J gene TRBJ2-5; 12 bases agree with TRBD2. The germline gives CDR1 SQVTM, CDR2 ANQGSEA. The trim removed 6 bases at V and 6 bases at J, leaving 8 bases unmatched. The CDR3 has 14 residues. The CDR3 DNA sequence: TGCAGCGTCGCCCCCCTAGCGGGGGGGAAGACCCAGTACTTC. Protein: CSVAPLAGGKTQYF.

In DNA, the CDR3 is TGTGCCAGCAGCTTAGCATCGCCCCTAGCGGGTGAAGAGACCCAGTACTTC. Protein: CASSLASPLAGEETQYF. V gene TRBV7-6 combines with J gene TRBJ2-5; TRBD2 matches at 8 bases. The CDR3 has 17 amino acids. Germline CDR1 is SGHVS and CDR2 is FNYEAQ. With 0 bases clipped from V and 3 bases from J, the junction kept 9 bases outside the gene matches.

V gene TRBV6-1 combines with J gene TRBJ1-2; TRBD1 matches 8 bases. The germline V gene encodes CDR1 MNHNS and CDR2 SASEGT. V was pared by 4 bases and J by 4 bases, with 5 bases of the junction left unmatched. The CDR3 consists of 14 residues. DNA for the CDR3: TGTGCCAGCAGTGTAAGACAGGGGACCTATGGCTACACCTTC. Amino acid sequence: CASSVRQGTYGYTF.

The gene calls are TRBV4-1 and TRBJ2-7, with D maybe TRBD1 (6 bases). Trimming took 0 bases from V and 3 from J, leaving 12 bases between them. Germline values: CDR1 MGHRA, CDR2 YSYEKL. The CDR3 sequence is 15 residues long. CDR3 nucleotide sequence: TGCGCCAGCAGCCAAGAGAGACAGGCCTACTACGAGCAGTACTTC. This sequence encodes CASSQERQAYYEQYF.

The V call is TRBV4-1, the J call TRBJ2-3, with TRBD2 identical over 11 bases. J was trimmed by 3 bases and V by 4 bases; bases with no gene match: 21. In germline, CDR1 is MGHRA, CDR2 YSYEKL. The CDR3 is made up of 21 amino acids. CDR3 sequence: CASSRGTVTSGSLRLTDTQYF. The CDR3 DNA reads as TGCGCCAGCAGCCGAGGGACTGTCACTAGCGGGAGTTTGAGGTTAACAGATACGCAGTATTTT.

CDR3 loop: CASSLTSGARTDTQYF. The CDR3 coding sequence is TGTGCCAGCAGCTTGACTAGCGGGGCGAGAACAGATACGCAGTATTTT. The gene calls are TRBV7-2 and TRBJ2-3; the match to TRBD2 covers 11 bases. Per the germline V gene, CDR1 is SGHTA and CDR2 is FQGNSA. CDR3 length: 16 amino acids. The J segment lost 3 bases and the V segment lost 3 bases, leaving 5 bases of the junction unmatched.